This is a list of T cell receptor beta chains from one sample in a study of T cell repertoires in cytomegalovirus infection. TCRdb processed the reads anew with MiXCR; each CDR3 protein has one entry. The repertoire consists of 300,000 or so distinct CDR3 sequences, with around 9.1% occurring once and the leading ten covering over 2.5%. The sequenced material came from PBMCs. These TCRs come from a human donor in good health (CMV status not recorded). Some clones in this sample may be carry-over from other donors' samples. Each CDR3 is given with its conserved first and last residue. D genes are given only for firm matches. Not every row has a clone size; where given, it reads once, few, many or a size class.

d_call: TRBD1; j_call: TRBJ2-2; clone_size: NA; v_call: TRBV29-1; cdr3_aa: CSVEGQGTYTGELFF; cdr3_nt: TGCAGCGTCGAGGGACAGGGGACTTACACCGGGGAGCTGTTTTTT
d_call: TRBD1; j_call: TRBJ1-2; clone_size: many; v_call: TRBV7-9; cdr3_aa: CASSWPVTGIYGYTF; cdr3_nt: TGTGCCAGCAGCTGGCCAGTGACAGGGATCTATGGCTACACCTTC
d_call: NA; j_call: TRBJ1-1; clone_size: NA; v_call: TRBV2; cdr3_aa: CASRDGTKAFF; cdr3_nt: TGTGCCAGCAGAGACGGGACGAAAGCTTTCTTT
d_call: TRBD1; j_call: TRBJ2-4; clone_size: many; v_call: TRBV20-1; cdr3_aa: CSAARDREAKNIQYF; cdr3_nt: TGCAGTGCAGCCCGGGACAGGGAAGCCAAAAACATTCAGTACTTC
d_call: NA; j_call: TRBJ1-1; clone_size: many; v_call: TRBV20-1; cdr3_aa: CSARDVRGNTEAFF; cdr3_nt: TGCAGTGCTAGAGATGTACGGGGGAACACTGAAGCTTTCTTT
d_call: TRBD2; j_call: TRBJ2-5; clone_size: many; v_call: TRBV7-9; cdr3_aa: CASSPGTSGLYQETQYF; cdr3_nt: TGTGCCAGCAGCCCAGGGACTAGCGGGTTGTACCAAGAGACCCAGTACTTC
d_call: TRBD1; j_call: TRBJ1-1; clone_size: many; v_call: TRBV7-6; cdr3_aa: CASSLAGDSINTEAFF; cdr3_nt: TGTGCCAGCAGCTTAGCTGGGGACAGCATCAACACTGAAGCTTTCTTT
d_call: NA; j_call: TRBJ2-2; clone_size: NA; v_call: TRBV12-3/TRBV12-4; cdr3_aa: CASIQGPNTGELFF; cdr3_nt: TGTGCCAGCATTCAGGGTCCAAACACCGGGGAGCTGTTTTTT
d_call: TRBD2; j_call: TRBJ2-2; clone_size: many; v_call: TRBV28; cdr3_aa: CASTRASGMSGELFF; cdr3_nt: TGTGCCAGCACAAGAGCTAGCGGTATGAGCGGGGAGCTGTTTTTT
d_call: NA; j_call: TRBJ1-2; clone_size: many; v_call: TRBV14; cdr3_aa: CASSQAGRNYGYTF; cdr3_nt: TGTGCCAGCAGCCAAGCTGGACGGAACTATGGCTACACCTTC
d_call: NA; j_call: TRBJ2-2; clone_size: many; v_call: TRBV2; cdr3_aa: CASRAQGMGTGELFF; cdr3_nt: TGTGCCAGCAGGGCGCAGGGAATGGGCACCGGGGAGCTGTTTTTT
d_call: NA; j_call: TRBJ1-4; clone_size: few; v_call: TRBV19; cdr3_aa: CASNSPPKEKLFF; cdr3_nt: TGTGCCAGTAATTCCCCCCCGAAGGAAAAACTGTTTTTT
d_call: NA; j_call: TRBJ2-4; clone_size: many; v_call: TRBV29-1; cdr3_aa: CSVFSGGIYF; cdr3_nt: TGCAGCGTTTTCTCCGGTGGGATTTACTTC
d_call: NA; j_call: TRBJ1-1; clone_size: NA; v_call: TRBV6-2/TRBV6-3; cdr3_aa: CASSTFSTEAFF; cdr3_nt: TGTGCCAGCAGTACCTTTAGCACTGAAGCTTTCTTT
d_call: TRBD1; j_call: TRBJ2-1; clone_size: many; v_call: TRBV5-1; cdr3_aa: CASSQGGTGANEQFF; cdr3_nt: TGCGCCAGCAGCCAAGGGGGGACAGGGGCCAATGAGCAGTTCTTC
d_call: TRBD2; j_call: TRBJ2-1; clone_size: many; v_call: TRBV7-3; cdr3_aa: CASSLTGLSGGHNEQFF; cdr3_nt: TGTGCCAGCAGCTTAACGGGTCTGTCGGGGGGGCACAATGAGCAGTTCTTC
d_call: NA; j_call: TRBJ2-2; clone_size: many; v_call: TRBV11-2; cdr3_aa: CASSFPFGELFF; cdr3_nt: TGTGCCAGCAGCTTCCCTTTCGGGGAGCTGTTTTTT
d_call: TRBD1; j_call: TRBJ1-5; clone_size: NA; v_call: TRBV28; cdr3_aa: CASKSLDRGPQHF; cdr3_nt: TGTGCCAGCAAGAGCCTCGACAGGGGGCCCCAGCATTTT
d_call: NA; j_call: TRBJ1-1; clone_size: NA; v_call: TRBV14; cdr3_aa: CASSRRQVTAAFF; cdr3_nt: TGTGCCAGCAGCCGTAGACAAGTCACTGCGGCTTTCTTT
d_call: NA; j_call: TRBJ1-2; clone_size: many; v_call: TRBV4-1; cdr3_aa: CASSQDYNGLGYTF; cdr3_nt: TGCGCCAGCAGCCAAGATTATAACGGGCTTGGCTACACCTTC
d_call: TRBD1; j_call: TRBJ1-1; clone_size: NA; v_call: TRBV10-2; cdr3_aa: CASSPNRGQGNTEAFF; cdr3_nt: TGCGCCAGCAGCCCAAACCGAGGACAGGGTAACACTGAAGCTTTCTTT
d_call: NA; j_call: TRBJ2-5; clone_size: few; v_call: TRBV18; cdr3_aa: CASQSDYLRETQYF; cdr3_nt: TGTGCCAGCCAAAGCGACTATCTAAGGGAGACCCAGTACTTC
d_call: NA; j_call: TRBJ2-3; clone_size: many; v_call: TRBV10-3; cdr3_aa: CAISESRAGETDTQYF; cdr3_nt: TGTGCCATCAGTGAGTCTAGGGCAGGGGAAACAGATACGCAGTATTTT
d_call: NA; j_call: TRBJ2-5; clone_size: many; v_call: TRBV2; cdr3_aa: CASLSGGGQETQYF; cdr3_nt: TGTGCCAGCTTGAGTGGTGGAGGGCAAGAGACCCAGTACTTC